A single sample gave rise to the 27 T cell receptor beta chains below, sequenced in a study of blood T cell repertoires in COVID-19. The table came from immunoSEQ multiplex PCR; TCRdb's copy has only in-frame clones and leaves some out. In the table there are hundreds of thousands of clones, around nine tenths of which are singletons. The sequencing sample was made of PBMCs or T cells enriched from blood (not recorded which). All receptors derive from a woman aged 18-29 years who had been exposed to COVID-19.

Details on this clone: One end of the junction varies from germline; a read error may be responsible. The genes are TRBV7-7 and TRBJ2-2, with D perhaps matching TRBD1 (6 bases). Germline CDR1 reads SSHAT; CDR2 reads FNYEAQ (reference sequence). The CDR3 is 16 residues long. As DNA, the CDR3 is TGTGCTAGCAGCTTAGCAGGGGCCTGGAACACCGGGGAGCTGTTTTTT. It is translated as CASSLAGAWNTGELFF.

This chain uses TRBV9 with TRBJ2-7, with TRBD1 matching over 8 bases. This CDR3 contains 14 residues. J lost 0 bases, V lost 2 bases, and 1 base had no gene match. CDR1 and CDR2 (germline): SGDLS, YYNGEE. The CDR3 sequence: CASSVTGGSYEQYF. CDR3 nucleotide sequence: TGTGCCAGCAGCGTCACAGGGGGCTCCTACGAGCAGTACTTC.

The chain combines TRBV28 with TRBJ2-7, with D uncertain. There are 15 residues in the CDR3. Germline V lookup: CDR1 MDHEN, CDR2 SYDVKM. V shed 0 bases and J shed 0 bases, with 9 bases lying between them. This CDR3 is CASSLWQVISYEQYF. The CDR3 DNA sequence: TGTGCCAGCAGTTTATGGCAGGTGATCTCCTACGAGCAGTACTTC. The entire variable domain, with the rest obtained from reference TRBV28 and TRBJ2-7, is as follows: DVKVTQSSRYLVKRTGEKVFLECVQDMDHENMFWYRQDPGLGLRLIYFSYDVKMKEKGDIPEGYSVSREKKERFSLILESASTNQTSMYLCASSLWQVISYEQYFGPGTRLTVT.

The chain is built from TRBV7-6 and TRBJ2-6; D call uncertain. Germline CDR1 SGHVS, CDR2 FNYEAQ. V lost 5 bases, J lost 0 bases, and 5 bases lay in between. The CDR3 has 14 residues. The CDR3 here is CASSPVSGANVLTF. The CDR3 DNA is TGTGCCAGCAGCCCCGTCTCTGGGGCCAACGTCCTGACTTTC. The full variable domain, with the rest looked up from reference TRBV7-6 and TRBJ2-6, is GAGVSQSPRYKVTKRGQDVALRCDPISGHVSLYWYRQALGQGPEFLTYFNYEAQQDKSGLPNDRFSAERPEGSISTLTIQRTEQRDSAMYRCASSPVSGANVLTFGAGSRLTVL.

Of note for this clone: The sample has other DNA sequences that encode this CDR3 too. J is TRBJ1-6 and V is TRBV5-1; D is perhaps TRBD1 (5 bases). The CDR3 has 14 amino acids. V was clipped by 1 base and J by 5 bases, with 7 bases between them. The germline CDR1 and CDR2 sequences are SGHRS and YFSETQ. The DNA of the CDR3 is TGCGCCAGCAGCTTGCAAGGGGATAATTCACCCCTCCACTTT. It codes for CASSLQGDNSPLHF.

J is TRBJ1-6 and V is TRBV2; 8 nucleotides align to TRBD1. The CDR3 consists of 17 residues. The trim removed 2 bases at V and 3 bases at J, leaving 6 bases unmatched. Germline assignment: CDR1 SNHLY and CDR2 FYNNEI. The CDR3 is CASSERGQEVYNSPLHF. The DNA for the CDR3 is TGTGCCAGCAGTGAAAGGGGACAGGAAGTCTATAATTCACCCCTCCACTTT.

The chain joins TRBV2 to TRBJ2-5; a weak D match, TRBD1 (5 bases). The CDR3 consists of 14 residues. Germline CDR1 SNHLY, CDR2 FYNNEI. V was shortened by 2 bases and J by 4 bases, with 11 bases between the two germline ends. DNA of the CDR3: TGTGCCAGCAGTGAAATGCTAAGGGGAGAGACCCAGTACTTC. Translation: CASSEMLRGETQYF.

Points on this clone: Other DNA variants within this sample encode the same CDR3. V gene TRBV9 combines with J gene TRBJ2-7; possible D gene TRBD1, 6 bases. V was pared by 0 bases and J by 3 bases, with 10 bases between. CDR3 length: 14 residues. Germline CDR1 reads SGDLS; CDR2 reads YYNGEE. The CDR3 coding sequence is TGTGCCAGCAGCGTAGGAGACAGGAACTACGAGCAGTACTTC. It encodes CASSVGDRNYEQYF. Combining the CDR3 with reference TRBV9 and TRBJ2-7 gives the whole variable domain DSGVTQTPKHLITATGQRVTLRCSPRSGDLSVYWYQQSLDQGLQFLIQYYNGEERAKGNILERFSAQQFPDLHSELNLSSLELGDSALYFCASSVGDRNYEQYFGPGTRLTVT.

The chain combines TRBV10-1 with TRBJ1-1; perhaps TRBD1 as D (5 bases). Trimming removed 4 bases at V and 3 bases at J, with 9 bases between. Germline CDR1 is WNHNN and CDR2 is SYGVQD (reference sequence). CDR3 length: 13 residues. CDR3 loop: CASSGRQHTEAFF. The CDR3 DNA sequence: TGCGCCAGCAGTGGAAGACAGCACACTGAAGCTTTCTTT.

V is TRBV2 and J is TRBJ2-3; tentative D call: TRBD2 (5 bases). Germline CDR1 SNHLY, CDR2 FYNNEI. CDR3 length equals 14 residues. Trimming removed 3 bases from V and 4 bases from J, with 11 bases in between. CDR3 amino acids: CASSEEARSDTQYF. CDR3 nucleotide sequence: TGTGCCAGCAGTGAGGAGGCCAGATCAGATACGCAGTATTTT. The full variable domain, in which reference TRBV2 and TRBJ2-3 provide the parts outside the CDR3, is EPEVTQTPSHQVTQMGQEVILRCVPISNHLYFYWYRQILGQKVEFLVSFYNNEISEKSEIFDDQFSVERPDGSNFTLKIRSTKLEDSAMYFCASSEEARSDTQYFGPGTRLTVL.

The chain couples TRBV9 to TRBJ2-1, with TRBD2 matching 9 bases. Germline CDR1 is SGDLS and CDR2 is YYNGEE. This CDR3 spans 15 amino acids. Unmatched junction bases numbered 7, after V lost 0 bases and J lost 9 bases. The CDR3 region has the DNA TGTGCCAGCAGCGTAGAGGCGGGGGGGCGCGGTGAGCAGTTCTTC. Translation gives CASSVEAGGRGEQFF.

This rearrangement joins TRBV29-1 to TRBJ2-1, with D possibly being TRBD1 (5 bases). Germline V lookup: CDR1 SQVTM, CDR2 ANQGSEA. The CDR3 totals 16 residues. V shed 4 bases and J shed 4 bases, with 20 bases lying between them. The DNA for the CDR3 is TGCAGCGTTGCTGAAGGGGTCCGAGAGCGATACAATGAGCAGTTCTTC. It is translated as CSVAEGVRERYNEQFF.

The chain couples TRBV9 to TRBJ2-3, with a tentative D call TRBD2 (5 bases). This CDR3 has 16 residues. Per the germline V gene, CDR1 is SGDLS and CDR2 is YYNGEE. Trimming stripped 7 bases from V and 1 base from J, with 19 bases between. The CDR3 spells CASDKGPGVGTDTQYF. The CDR3 DNA reads as TGTGCCAGCGACAAAGGTCCCGGGGTTGGCACAGATACGCAGTATTTT.

There are a few counts of this clone. V and J are TRBV28 and TRBJ1-5; no definite D call. CDR1 is MDHEN and CDR2 is SYDVKM in the germline V gene. This CDR3 region has 13 residues. The V end was cut by 5 bases, the J end by 2 bases, with 7 bases between. This chain's CDR3 is CASSPIGNQPQHF. The CDR3 DNA reads TGTGCCAGCAGTCCAATTGGCAATCAGCCCCAGCATTTT.

The chain uses TRBV11-2 and TRBJ2-1, with 10 bases identical to TRBD2. V trimming: 4 bases; J trimming: 8 bases; junction bases outside the gene matches: 14. Germline-derived CDR1 and CDR2 are SGHAT and FQNNGV. The CDR3 contains 17 residues. The CDR3 loop reads CASSSRGSGRYWDEQFF. The CDR3 DNA follows: TGTGCCAGCAGCTCTCGGGGTAGCGGGAGGTATTGGGATGAGCAGTTCTTC.

The V gene is TRBV7-2, the J gene TRBJ1-1; D is undetermined. Between the trimmed V and J ends, which lost 4 bases and 1 base, there was a span of 10 bases. Per germline, CDR1 SGHTA and CDR2 FQGNSA. The CDR3 is 14 residues long. CDR3 nucleotide sequence: TGTGCCAGCAGCTCTAGGAGCGGGAACACTGAAGCTTTCTTT. This gives the protein CASSSRSGNTEAFF.

The genes are TRBV12-3 or TRBV12-4 and TRBJ1-2, with D uncertain. CDR3 length: 13 residues. Trimming pared 6 bases from V and 0 bases from J, leaving 8 bases between. The CDR3 bases are TGTGCCAGCAGCTCCGGGACTAACTATGGCTACACCTTC. Protein: CASSSGTNYGYTF.

The rearrangement uses TRBV24-1 and TRBJ2-5, with TRBD1 matching over 10 bases. Germline V gene lookup returns CDR1 KGHDR and CDR2 SFDVKD. The CDR3 is 14 amino acids. V shed 5 bases and J 5 bases; nucleotides not matched to a gene: 4. CDR3 amino acids: CATSAWDRGETQYF. The CDR3 DNA is TGTGCCACCAGTGCCTGGGACAGGGGCGAGACCCAGTACTTC.

The rearrangement joins TRBV10-3 to TRBJ2-1, with TRBD1 matching over 9 bases. CDR3 length equals 16 residues. Trimming cost V 2 bases and J 9 bases; bases outside gene matches: 11. The germline V gene has CDR1 ENHRY and CDR2 SYGVKD. For the CDR3, the DNA is TGTGCCATCAGTGAGGGACAGGGGAAGGGGTTGGGTGAGCAGTTCTTC. It codes for CAISEGQGKGLGEQFF.

The gene calls are TRBV7-2 and TRBJ2-2; TRBD2 agrees at 8 bases. The CDR3 loop spans 16 amino acids. Germline trimming cut 6 bases from V and 2 bases from J; bases unmatched to any gene: 8. Germline CDR1 SGHTA, CDR2 FQGNSA. The CDR3 is CASRQYSGANTGELFF. The CDR3 bases are TGTGCCAGCAGACAGTATAGCGGGGCTAACACCGGGGAGCTGTTTTTT.

This chain uses TRBV7-9 with TRBJ1-2; tentatively, D is TRBD1 (5 bases). Trimming removed 1 base at V and 5 bases at J, with 14 bases between. The CDR3 is 15 residues long. Germline CDR1 reads SEHNR; CDR2 reads FQNEAQ (reference sequence). DNA of the CDR3: TGTGCCAGCAGCTTAGGCCAGGGAAAGGGATATGGCTACACCTTC. Translating gives CASSLGQGKGYGYTF.

The chain combines TRBV11-2 with TRBJ2-7; TRBD1 agrees at 11 bases. V dropped 3 bases and J dropped 0; count of bases not matched to a gene: 7. Germline V gives CDR1 SGHAT, CDR2 FQNNGV. The CDR3 runs to 17 residues. The CDR3 region has the DNA TGTGCCAGCAGCTTTCTTCCGGGACAGGGGGACTCCTACGAGCAGTACTTC. Its protein is CASSFLPGQGDSYEQYF.

This sequence joins TRBV9 and TRBJ1-6; tentative D call: TRBD1 (5 bases). The CDR3 sequence is 15 residues long. Per the germline V gene, CDR1 is SGDLS and CDR2 is YYNGEE. V was shortened by 0 bases and J by 7 bases, with 11 bases between the two germline ends. As DNA, the CDR3 is TGTGCCAGCAGCGTAGCCGGGGGGGGGAATTCACCCCTCCACTTT. As protein: CASSVAGGGNSPLHF.

J is TRBJ2-2 and V is TRBV10-1, with a tentative D call TRBD1 (6 bases). Trimming shortened V by 5 bases and J by 14 bases, and 15 bases separated the two germline ends. Germline CDR1 WNHNN, CDR2 SYGVQD (reference sequence). The CDR3 totals 12 residues. DNA for the CDR3: TGCGCCAGCAGTAGGCAGGGGCCGGAACTGTTTTTT. Translating it yields CASSRQGPELFF.

The rearrangement uses TRBV2 and TRBJ2-7; D perhaps matches TRBD2 (6 bases). V gave up 10 bases and J gave up 0 bases, with 10 bases separating them. The CDR3 extends over 12 amino acids. Germline CDR1 is SNHLY and CDR2 is FYNNEI. CDR3 nucleotide sequence: TGTGCCAAACGGGAGAACTCCTACGAGCAGTACTTC. Encoded protein: CAKRENSYEQYF.

The rearrangement joins TRBV30 to TRBJ2-3, with TRBD2 identical over 9 bases. The CDR3 sequence is 15 residues long. Germline trimming cut 4 bases from V and 2 bases from J; bases unmatched to any gene: 7. Germline lookup yields CDR1 GTSNPN and CDR2 SVGIG (reference sequence). The CDR3 nucleotides are TGTGCCTGGACTGAAGGGACTAGCCCCACAGATACGCAGTATTTT. Amino acids: CAWTEGTSPTDTQYF. Combining the CDR3 with reference TRBV30 and TRBJ2-3 gives the whole variable domain SQTIHQWPATLVQPVGSPLSLECTVEGTSNPNLYWYRQAAGRGLQLLFYSVGIGQISSEVPQNLSASRPQDRQFILSSKKLLLSDSGFYLCAWTEGTSPTDTQYFGPGTRLTVL.

The sample holds a few counts of this clone. The V and J genes are TRBV4-2 and TRBJ2-2; 8 positions agree with TRBD1. The CDR3 consists of 15 residues. With 9 bases clipped from V and 3 bases from J, the junction kept 9 bases outside the gene matches. Germline lookup yields CDR1 LGHNA and CDR2 YNFKEQ. The CDR3 DNA reads as TGTGCCAGTTTGCGTGACAGGGGCGACACCGGGGAGCTGTTTTTT. Translated: CASLRDRGDTGELFF.